This TCR beta chain originates from a study of blood T cell repertoires in COVID-19. The wider study: Samples representing acute and convalescent COVID-19 were sourced from the United States, Italy and Spain. In each case, the material was cDNA or gDNA derived from T cells, B-cell-depleted T cells, or PBMCs.

J was trimmed by 8 bases and V by 3 bases; bases with no gene match: 6. The CDR3 has 13 residues. In the original workflow: The assay estimated nucleated cells by amplifying reference gene primers. The table came from immunoSEQ multiplex PCR; TCRdb's copy has only in-frame clones and leaves some out. Clonal size and the V and J genes are those of that table, whereas D and trimming came from the DNA. This table holds about 140,000 clones, 82% found once. The rearrangement joins TRBV12-3 or TRBV12-4 to TRBJ1-2; TRBD1 matches at 7 bases. This TCR derives from a woman over 75 with acute or convalescent COVID-19. Material: peripheral blood. CDR3 region: CASSLDRRVGYTF. CDR3 nucleotides: TGTGCCAGCAGTTTGGACAGGCGGGTAGGCTACACCTTC.